Included here is one T cell receptor beta chain sequence, with context. The antigen is undetermined. The entry originates in a study of CD8 T cells in ankylosing spondylitis. Study outcomes and limitations: Past research had described some motif variants in reactive arthritis synovial fluid and blood. Seven to nine highly homologous variants made up a TCR beta motif that seemed to typify ankylosing spondylitis blood.

Quantitative 5'-RACE with molecular barcodes produced the TCR beta libraries. One entry per CDR3 protein, called by TCRdb with MiXCR from the 5' RACE reads. The table shows hundreds of thousands of distinct CDR3 sequences, with about an eighth occurring only once. Sequenced sample: blood, either unsorted or a sorted T cell fraction (not recorded which). The sequence came from a male donor with ankylosing spondylitis.

CDR3 sequence: CASSTDRGLNEQYF. CDR3 bases: TGTGCCAGCAGCACGGACAGGGGGCTCAACGAGCAGTACTTC. This sequence joins TRBV3-1 and TRBJ2-7, with 11 bases fitting TRBD1. V lost 5 bases and J lost 5; bases outside the gene matches: 5. Germline-derived CDR1 and CDR2 are LGHDT and YNNKEL (reference sequence). This CDR3 is built from 14 residues.